This T cell receptor (beta chain) comes out of a study of OX40 agonist ivuxolimab in advanced cancers. About the research overall: The patients received agonistic anti-OX40 (CD134) antibody ivuxolimab. Dose-escalation patients suffered from hepatocellular carcinoma, melanoma, renal cell or head and neck cancer.

Concerning this clone: Its antigen is unknown.

Sequenced by immunoSEQ multiplex PCR; TCRdb stores in-frame clones only, minus some. Of some 95,000 clones listed, 87% were seen once; the top ten hold under 0.55%. V shed 3 bases and J shed 1 base, with 0 bases lying between them. This CDR3 comprises 11 residues. Germline assignment: CDR1 SGHVS and CDR2 FQNEAQ. General study points: Clonal expansion was seen in CD4+ and CD8+ blood T cells by week 6 at 0.1 to 3.0 mg/kg. The study found that CD8+ T cells averaged more expanded clones than CD4+.

The chain uses TRBV7-8 and TRBJ2-5, with D unresolved. The sequences come from CD4+ or CD8+ T cells sorted from blood, collected in a trial of the OX40 agonist ivuxolimab. The receptor was isolated from an adult with an advanced solid tumor such as melanoma, head and neck, liver or kidney cancer. DNA of the CDR3: TGTGCCAGCAGCTTCCAAGAGACCCAGTACTTC. Encoded protein: CASSFQETQYF. Looking up the rest from reference TRBV7-8 and TRBJ2-5 gives the full variable domain: GAGVSQSPRYKVAKRGQDVALRCDPISGHVSLFWYQQALGQGPEFLTYFQNEAQLDKSGLPSDRFFAERPEGSVSTLKIQRTQQEDSAVYLCASSFQETQYFGPGTRLLVL.